Reported below is one T cell receptor beta chain. Looked up from germline, CDR1 is MDHEN and CDR2 is SYDVKM. With 6 bases clipped from V and 5 bases from J, the junction kept 9 bases outside the gene matches. CDR3 length equals 15 residues. These data come from a study of blood T cell repertoires in COVID-19. Across the study: Both acute and convalescent COVID-19 samples were obtained from the United States, Italy and Spain.

Participant-given clinical history determined each cohort assignment. Original processing notes: Researchers report that nucleated cell counts were estimated from reference gene primer amplification. Libraries were prepared by immunoSEQ multiplex PCR; TCRdb keeps only in-frame clonotypes and omits some of them. V, J and clone size derive from that table, while D and trimming were established from the DNA sequence. The table has about 430,000 clones, about 88% seen once. This receptor was identified in a woman between 18 and 30 years old who had been exposed to COVID-19. The specimen was PBMCs or T cells enriched from blood (not recorded which). The chain combines TRBV28 with TRBJ2-5, with 10 positions matching TRBD2. The chain's CDR3 is CASRDSGRAWETQYF. The CDR3 DNA reads TGTGCCAGCAGGGACAGCGGGAGGGCCTGGGAGACCCAGTACTTC.